This T cell receptor (beta chain) was recovered during a study of blood T cell repertoires in COVID-19. Germline assignment: CDR1 ENHRY and CDR2 SYGVKD. The CDR3 runs to 17 residues. After removal of 10 bases from V and 0 bases from J, the junction contained 10 bases not matched to a gene. This table comes from immunoSEQ multiplex PCR, and its TCRdb copy is limited to in-frame clones, with some not included. Here the sample spans approximately 160,000 clones, roughly four fifths being singletons. Sequenced sample: peripheral blood. V gene TRBV10-3 combines with J gene TRBJ2-6; 9 bases fit TRBD1. This receptor was identified in a man aged 55-75 years with active or convalescent COVID-19. CDR3 sequence (DNA): TGTGCCACCCTCCCGGGACAGGGCCTCTCTGGGGCCAACGTCCTGACTTTC. This sequence encodes CATLPGQGLSGANVLTF.